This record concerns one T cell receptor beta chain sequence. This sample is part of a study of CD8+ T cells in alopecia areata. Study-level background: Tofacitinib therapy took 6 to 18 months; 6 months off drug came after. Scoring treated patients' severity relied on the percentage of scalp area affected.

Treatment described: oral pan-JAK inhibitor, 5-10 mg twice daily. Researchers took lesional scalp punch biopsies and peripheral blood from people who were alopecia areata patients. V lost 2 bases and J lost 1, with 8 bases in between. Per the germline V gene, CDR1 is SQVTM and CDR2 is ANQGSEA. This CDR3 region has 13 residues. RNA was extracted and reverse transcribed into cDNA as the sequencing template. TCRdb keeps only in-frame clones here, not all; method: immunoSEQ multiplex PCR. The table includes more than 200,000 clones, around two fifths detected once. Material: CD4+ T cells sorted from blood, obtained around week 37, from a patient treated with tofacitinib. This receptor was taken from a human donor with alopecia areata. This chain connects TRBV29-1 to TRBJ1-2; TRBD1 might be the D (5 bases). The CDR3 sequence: CSVEMGGNYGYTF. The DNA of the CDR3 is TGCAGCGTTGAAATGGGGGGTAACTATGGCTACACCTTC. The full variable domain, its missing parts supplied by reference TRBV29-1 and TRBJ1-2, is SAVISQKPSRDICQRGTSLTIQCQVDSQVTMMFWYRQQPGQSLTLIATANQGSEATYESGFVIDKFPISRPNLTFSTLTVSNMSPEDSSIYLCSVEMGGNYGYTFGSGTRLTVV.